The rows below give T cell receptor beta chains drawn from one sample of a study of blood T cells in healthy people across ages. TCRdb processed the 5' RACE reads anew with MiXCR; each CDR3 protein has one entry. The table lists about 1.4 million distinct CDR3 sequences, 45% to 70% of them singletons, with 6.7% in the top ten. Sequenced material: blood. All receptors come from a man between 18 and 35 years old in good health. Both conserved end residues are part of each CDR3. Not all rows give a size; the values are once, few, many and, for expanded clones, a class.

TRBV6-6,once,CASSTPRGANTEAFF
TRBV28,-,CASSDDSGSYNEQFF
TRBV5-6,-,CASSPGPFREKLFF
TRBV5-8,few,CASSGVENLNTEAFF
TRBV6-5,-,CASSYGTGGANVLTF
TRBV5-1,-,CASRGTADNEQFF
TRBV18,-,CASSRQQPSNYGYTF
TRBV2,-,CASTYGLAGAYEQYF
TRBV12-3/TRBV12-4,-,CASSPEVLYEQYF
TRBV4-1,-,CASSQHGKPPEYEQYF
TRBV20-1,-,CSARTSGSGDEQFF
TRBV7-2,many,CASSLEGSKNIQYF
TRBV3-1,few,CASSQTGQPQHF
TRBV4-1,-,CASSQYDRTPSGANVLTF
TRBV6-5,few,CASSYSSRTGFGEQYF
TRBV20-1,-,CGTGLAGDPTDTQYF
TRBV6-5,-,CASSYSGDSQETQYF
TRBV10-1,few,CASSEGPTSSTDTQYF
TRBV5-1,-,CASSLNKDSTDTQYF
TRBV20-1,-,CSALPGTSTSYEQYF
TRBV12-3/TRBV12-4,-,CASSLSEGSGYTF
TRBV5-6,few,CASRITGGSITDTQYF
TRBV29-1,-,CSVEGLAGGNEQFF
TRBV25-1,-,CAVGGGAVEQFF
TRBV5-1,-,CASSLSGRFLDEQFF
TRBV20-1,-,CSAPDRDETQYF
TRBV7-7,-,CASSLDIRDEQFF
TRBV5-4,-,CASSPEGRFPNEQFF
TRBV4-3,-,CASSQESRGSNERLFF
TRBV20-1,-,CSATRRPMAPMNTEAFF
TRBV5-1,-,CASSLVENEQYF
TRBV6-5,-,CASSYNSLSGYTF
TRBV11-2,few,CASSSGQVFTDTQYF
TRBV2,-,CASKLRGGNEQFF
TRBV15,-,CATSHPGQGYHEQFF
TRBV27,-,CASSLTRTSGFLYNEQFF
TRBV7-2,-,CASMGHNQETQYF
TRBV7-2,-,CASSLTPGTNYEQYF
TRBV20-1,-,CSPDRSLSSGANVLTF
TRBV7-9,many,CASRLAGGYEQYF